This T cell receptor beta chain was profiled in a study of blood T cell repertoires in COVID-19. Overall study context: The origin of the acute and convalescent COVID-19 samples was the United States, Italy and Spain. Nucleic acid was either cDNA or gDNA, and it came from T cells, B-cell-depleted T cells, or PBMCs.

The CDR3 is 16 amino acids. J lost 0 bases, V lost 6 bases, and 7 bases had no gene match. The germline V gene has CDR1 SNHLY and CDR2 FYNNEI. The authors' processing: Estimation of nucleated cell counts relied on the amplification of reference gene primers. TCRdb keeps only in-frame clones here, not all; method: immunoSEQ multiplex PCR. V and J calls and clone size are given by that table; D and trimming were obtained from the DNA. The sample has some 250,000 clones, about 90% seen once. Sequencing used peripheral blood. The chain carries TRBV2 and TRBJ1-1, with TRBD1 matching 10 bases. The source of this sequence is a man aged 55 to 70 with acute or convalescent COVID-19. The DNA of the CDR3 is TGTGCCAGCAGCTGGGACAGGGGAAGAATGAACACTGAAGCTTTCTTT. Protein: CASSWDRGRMNTEAFF.